This T cell receptor beta chain was sequenced during a study of blood T cell repertoires in COVID-19. TCRdb's table, derived via immunoSEQ multiplex PCR, lists solely in-frame clones and lacks some. Of some 87,000 clones listed, about 90% are singletons. Specimen: peripheral blood. This sequence was found in a human donor with COVID-19, enrolled during active disease. The donor label of this sample is uncertain.

The DNA of the CDR3 is TGTGCCAGCAGCTTAGAAGGGACTAGGGGCGGGGAGCTGTTTTTT. Amino acids: CASSLEGTRGGELFF. This sequence joins TRBV11-3 and TRBJ2-2; 8 bases are shared with TRBD2. Germline assignment: CDR1 SGHNT and CDR2 YENEEA. The V and J ends lost 0 bases and 7 bases, in that order; junction bases with no gene match: 4. The CDR3 contains 15 residues.